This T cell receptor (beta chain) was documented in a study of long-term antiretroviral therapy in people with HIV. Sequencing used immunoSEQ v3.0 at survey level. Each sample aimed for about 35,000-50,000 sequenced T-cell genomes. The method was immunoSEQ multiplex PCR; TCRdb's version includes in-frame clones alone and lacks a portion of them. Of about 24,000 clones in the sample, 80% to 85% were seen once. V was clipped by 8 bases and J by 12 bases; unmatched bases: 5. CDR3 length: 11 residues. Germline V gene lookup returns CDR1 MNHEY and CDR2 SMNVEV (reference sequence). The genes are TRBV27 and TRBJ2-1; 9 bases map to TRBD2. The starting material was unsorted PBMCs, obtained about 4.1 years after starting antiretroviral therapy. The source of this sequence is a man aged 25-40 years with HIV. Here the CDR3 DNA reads TGTGCCAGCCGCGGGGGGGGCGGGCAGTTCTTC. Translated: CASRGGGGQFF.